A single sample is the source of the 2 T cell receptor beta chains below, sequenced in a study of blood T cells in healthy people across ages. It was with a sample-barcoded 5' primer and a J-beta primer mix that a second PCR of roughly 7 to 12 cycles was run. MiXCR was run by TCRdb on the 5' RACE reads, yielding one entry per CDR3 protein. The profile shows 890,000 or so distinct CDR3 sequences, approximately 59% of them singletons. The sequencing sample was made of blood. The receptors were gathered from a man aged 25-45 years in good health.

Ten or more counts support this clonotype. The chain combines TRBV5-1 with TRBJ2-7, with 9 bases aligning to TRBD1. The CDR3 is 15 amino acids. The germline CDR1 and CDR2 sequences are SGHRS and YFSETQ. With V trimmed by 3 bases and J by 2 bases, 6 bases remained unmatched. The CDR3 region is CASSSAGTGTYEQYF. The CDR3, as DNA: TGCGCCAGCAGCTCTGCCGGGACAGGGACCTACGAGCAGTACTTC.

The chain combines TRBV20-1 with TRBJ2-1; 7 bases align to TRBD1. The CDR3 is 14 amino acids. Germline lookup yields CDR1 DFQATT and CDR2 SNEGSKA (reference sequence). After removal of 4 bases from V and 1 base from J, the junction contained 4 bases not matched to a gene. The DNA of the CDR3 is TGCAGTGCTATGCCGGGACAGTCCTACAATGAGCAGTTCTTC. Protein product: CSAMPGQSYNEQFF.